This T cell receptor beta chain was profiled in a study of vaccination effects on CD4 cells after COVID-19. Ahead of sequencing, the ViraFEST assay grew antigen-specific CD4+ T cells using viral peptide pools. Subsequent to a culture period of under 11 days, CD4+ T cells were isolated. Vaccinated participants had no history of SARS-CoV-2 infection and tested negative for nucleocapsid antibodies. IL-2 medium supplanted half the medium on days 3 and 7. Germline V gene lookup returns CDR1 SGHRS and CDR2 YFSETQ. Trimming shortened V by 2 bases and J by 4 bases, and 10 bases separated the two germline ends. The CDR3 has 14 residues. Assay: immunoSEQ multiplex PCR; the TCRdb copy retains only in-frame clones and omits some. The sample has about 41,000 clones, 77% seen once. Overall study results and limits: Long after vaccination, the clones induced by infection and by vaccine shrank markedly in size. Convalescent patients were scarce, and early post-infection timepoints were absent.

The table lists this clone with a few counts. Its cognate antigen is unknown. The chain is built from TRBV5-1 and TRBJ1-3; D is ambiguous. The clonotype originates from a human donor who received a COVID-19 vaccine. Material: CD4+ T cells from PBMCs cultured with HCoV-NL63 spike peptides, obtained before COVID-19 vaccination. Written as DNA, the CDR3 is TGCGCCAGCAGCTTAGAGCAGGCCGGAAACACCATATATTTT. This gives the protein CASSLEQAGNTIYF.